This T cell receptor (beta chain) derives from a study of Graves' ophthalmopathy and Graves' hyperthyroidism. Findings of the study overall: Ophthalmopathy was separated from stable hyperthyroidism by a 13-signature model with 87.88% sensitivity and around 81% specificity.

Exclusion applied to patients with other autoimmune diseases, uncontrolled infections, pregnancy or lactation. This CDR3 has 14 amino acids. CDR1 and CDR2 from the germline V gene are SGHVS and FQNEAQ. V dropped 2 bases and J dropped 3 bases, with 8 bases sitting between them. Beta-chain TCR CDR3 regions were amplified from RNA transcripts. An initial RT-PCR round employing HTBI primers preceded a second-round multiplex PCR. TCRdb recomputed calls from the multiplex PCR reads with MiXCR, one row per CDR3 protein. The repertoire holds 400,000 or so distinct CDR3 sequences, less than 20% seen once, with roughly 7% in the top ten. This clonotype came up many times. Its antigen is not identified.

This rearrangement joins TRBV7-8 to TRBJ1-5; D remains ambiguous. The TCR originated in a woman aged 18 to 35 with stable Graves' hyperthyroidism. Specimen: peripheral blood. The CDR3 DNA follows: TGTGCCAGCAGCTTAACGGAGATCAATCAGCCCCAGCATTTT. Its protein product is CASSLTEINQPQHF.